A selection of T cell receptor beta chains follows, all from one sample in a study of cytomegalovirus exposure and HLA in healthy donors. Sequenced by immunoSEQ multiplex PCR; TCRdb stores in-frame clones only, minus some. The repertoire consists of 60,000 to 70,000 clones, with approximately 90% occurring once and the leading ten covering 1.5% to 2%. Sequencing was done on a sample of PBMCs. The receptors originated from a woman aged 18-29 years in good health and CMV-seronegative. Each CDR3 is given with its conserved first and last residue. The D gene is left open where the match is weak. Clone sizes are given selectively: once, few, many, or a class where the clone is expanded.

TRBD2 | TRBJ2-1 | - | TRBV5-1 | CASSLEGSGGSREQFF | TGCGCCAGCAGCTTGGAGGGTAGCGGGGGATCCAGGGAGCAGTTCTTC
- | TRBJ2-7 | few | TRBV2 | CASSGQTYEQYF | TGTGCCAGCAGTGGACAGACCTACGAGCAGTACTTC
- | TRBJ1-2 | - | TRBV29-1 | CSVARQALYGYTF | TGCAGCGTCGCCCGACAGGCCCTCTATGGCTACACCTTC
TRBD1 | TRBJ1-1 | - | TRBV29-1 | CSVAGGLNTEAFF | TGCAGCGTTGCAGGGGGGCTTAACACTGAAGCTTTCTTT
TRBD2 | TRBJ2-4 | - | TRBV5-6 | CASSVTSGSELAKNIQYF | TGTGCCAGCAGCGTGACTAGCGGGAGTGAGCTAGCCAAAAACATTCAGTACTTC
TRBD1 | TRBJ1-1 | few | TRBV4-2 | CASSLLQGSLNTEAFF | TGTGCCAGCAGCCTCCTACAGGGGTCCCTGAACACTGAAGCTTTCTTT
- | TRBJ2-2 | - | TRBV4-1 | CASSQAGGGYTGELFF | TGCGCCAGCAGCCAAGCGGGAGGGGGCTACACCGGGGAGCTGTTTTTT
- | TRBJ2-7 | - | TRBV21-1 | CASSFGQGVYEQYF | TGTGCCAGCAGCTTCGGACAGGGGGTGTACGAGCAGTACTTC
- | TRBJ2-7 | - | TRBV6-5 | CASSYLALLTEQYF | TGTGCCAGCAGTTACCTAGCGTTACTTACCGAGCAGTACTTC
TRBD2 | TRBJ2-5 | - | TRBV25-1 | CASSGGLASETQYF | TGTGCCAGCAGTGGGGGACTAGCTTCCGAGACCCAGTACTTC
- | TRBJ2-2 | - | TRBV15 | CATSRVPGAGELFF | TGTGCCACCAGCAGAGTTCCCGGGGCCGGGGAGCTGTTTTTT
- | TRBJ1-2 | few | TRBV6-1 | CASSVNTRGAGGYTF | TGTGCCAGCAGTGTAAATACCCGGGGGGCCGGTGGCTACACCTTC
- | TRBJ2-7 | - | TRBV7-2 | CASSSGWKLQYF | TGTGCCAGCAGCTCGGGATGGAAACTGCAGTACTTC
TRBD2 | TRBJ2-7 | - | TRBV23-1 | CASSQSGPPEREGEDEQYF | TGCGCCAGCAGTCAATCTGGGCCCCCCGAGCGGGAGGGCGAGGACGAGCAGTACTTC
- | TRBJ1-2 | - | TRBV6-6 | CASSYSRAEANYGYTF | TGTGCCAGCAGTTACTCGCGGGCAGAGGCTAACTATGGCTACACCTTC
- | TRBJ2-1 | - | TRBV4-2 | CASSQDSVGWVRVGLNNEQFF | TGTGCCAGCAGCCAAGATAGTGTTGGTTGGGTGAGGGTGGGGTTGAACAATGAGCAGTTCTTC